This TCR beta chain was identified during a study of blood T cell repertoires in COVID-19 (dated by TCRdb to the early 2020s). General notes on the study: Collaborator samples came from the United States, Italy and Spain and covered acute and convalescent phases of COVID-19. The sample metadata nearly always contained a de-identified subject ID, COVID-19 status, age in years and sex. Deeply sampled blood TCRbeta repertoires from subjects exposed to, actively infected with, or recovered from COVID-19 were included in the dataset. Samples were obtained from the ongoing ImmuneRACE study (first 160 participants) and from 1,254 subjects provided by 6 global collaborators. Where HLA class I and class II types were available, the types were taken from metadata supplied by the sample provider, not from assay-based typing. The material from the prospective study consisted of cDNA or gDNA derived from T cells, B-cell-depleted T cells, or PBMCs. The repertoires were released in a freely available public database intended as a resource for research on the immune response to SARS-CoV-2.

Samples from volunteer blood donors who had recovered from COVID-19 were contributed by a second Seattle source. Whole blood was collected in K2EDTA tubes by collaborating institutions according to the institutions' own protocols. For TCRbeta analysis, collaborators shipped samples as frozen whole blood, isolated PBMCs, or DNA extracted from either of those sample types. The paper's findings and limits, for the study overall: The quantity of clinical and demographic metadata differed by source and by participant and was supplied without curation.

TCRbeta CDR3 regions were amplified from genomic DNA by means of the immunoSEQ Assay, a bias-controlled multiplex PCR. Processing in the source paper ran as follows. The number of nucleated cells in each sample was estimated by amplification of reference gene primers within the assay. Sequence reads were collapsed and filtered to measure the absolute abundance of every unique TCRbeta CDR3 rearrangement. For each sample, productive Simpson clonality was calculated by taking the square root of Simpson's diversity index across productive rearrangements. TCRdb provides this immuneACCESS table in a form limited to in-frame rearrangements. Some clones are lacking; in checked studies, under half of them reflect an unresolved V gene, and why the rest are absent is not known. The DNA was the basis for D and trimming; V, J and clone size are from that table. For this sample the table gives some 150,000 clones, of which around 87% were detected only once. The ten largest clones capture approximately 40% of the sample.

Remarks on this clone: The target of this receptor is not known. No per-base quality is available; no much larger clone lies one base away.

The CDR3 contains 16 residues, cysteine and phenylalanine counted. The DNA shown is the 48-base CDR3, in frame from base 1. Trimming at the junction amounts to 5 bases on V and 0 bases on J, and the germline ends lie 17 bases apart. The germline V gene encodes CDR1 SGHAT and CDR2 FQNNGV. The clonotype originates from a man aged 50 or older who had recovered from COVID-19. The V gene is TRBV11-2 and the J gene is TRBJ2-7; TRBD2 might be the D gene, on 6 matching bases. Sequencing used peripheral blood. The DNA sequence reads TGTGCCAGCAGCCCGACGGAGGGACGGAGCTCCTACGAGCAGTACTTC. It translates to CASSPTEGRSSYEQYF.